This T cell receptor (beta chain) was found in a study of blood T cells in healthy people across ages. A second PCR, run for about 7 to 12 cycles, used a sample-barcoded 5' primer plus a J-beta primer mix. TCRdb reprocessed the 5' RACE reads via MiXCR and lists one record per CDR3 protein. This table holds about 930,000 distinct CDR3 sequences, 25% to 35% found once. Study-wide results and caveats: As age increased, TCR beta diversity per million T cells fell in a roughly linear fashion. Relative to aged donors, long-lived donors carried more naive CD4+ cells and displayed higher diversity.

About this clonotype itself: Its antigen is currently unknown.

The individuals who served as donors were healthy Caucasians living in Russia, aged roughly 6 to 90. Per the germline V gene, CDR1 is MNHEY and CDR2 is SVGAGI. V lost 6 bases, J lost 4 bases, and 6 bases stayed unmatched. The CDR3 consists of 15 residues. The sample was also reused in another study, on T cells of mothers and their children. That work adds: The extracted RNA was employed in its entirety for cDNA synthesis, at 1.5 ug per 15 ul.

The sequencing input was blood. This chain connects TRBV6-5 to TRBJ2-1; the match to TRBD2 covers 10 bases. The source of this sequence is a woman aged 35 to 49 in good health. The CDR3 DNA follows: TGTGCCAGCAGCACTAAGACTAGCGGGTACAATGAGCAGTTCTTC. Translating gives CASSTKTSGYNEQFF.